The present entry profiles one T cell receptor (beta chain) with its context. Ten or more counts support this clonotype. Its antigen remains undetermined. This may come from a read error, since a much larger clone is one base off. The library was generated by PCR. Sequenced on an Illumina HiSeq 2500. To normalize quantification of the TCRbeta repertoire, the TCR libraries were built with molecular barcoding that relied on unique molecular identifiers. Through fastp at Q25 and MiXCR, TCRdb rebuilt clones from the public reads, retaining in-frame beta chains. Entries are consolidated by CDR3 protein sequence, retaining the most common genes and DNA. The sample has almost 3,000 distinct CDR3 sequences on record, more than 20% of them singletons. The ten largest clonotypes hold around 41% of the sample. The germline V gene encodes CDR1 KGHSH and CDR2 LQKENI. The CDR3, cysteine through phenylalanine, is 15 amino acids long. The CDR3 DNA has 45 bases and is translated from base 1.

The time point label, as the study defines it: day 60 (about 2 months) after transplantation. This sample's treatment or condition label indicates: allogeneic hematopoietic cell transplantation with graft depleted of TCRalphabeta T cells and CD19 B cells. The children who served as transplant recipients had been given grafts of TCRalphabeta/CD19-depleted allogeneic hematopoietic cells. This sample was included in a study of T-cell reconstitution after alpha-beta-depleted transplantation in children listed by TCRdb under 2016. Concerning the study at large: Using TCR repertoire profiling, the study quantitatively followed how T-cell immune reconstitution unfolded in children after TCRalphabeta/CD19-depleted allogeneic hematopoietic cell transplantation.

What the authors observed across the whole study: In some patients, the high TCRbeta diversity seen at day 60 was put down to recipient T cells and intrathymic progenitors that had survived conditioning. Over the following months the frequencies of hyperexpanded clones went down, and after one year T-cell counts and TCRbeta diversity were mostly credited to newly produced T cells. The apparently early recovery of alphabetaT-cell counts about two months after transplant reportedly depended on only several hundred rapidly expanded clones that came from non-depleted graft cells.

The TCR comes from a female patient aged 5 to 17 who had a stem cell transplant for acute lymphoblastic leukemia, so the T cells may come from the graft donor. The sample in question was PBMCs, mostly from graft donor cells, obtained 60 days after TCRalphabeta/CD19-depleted stem cell transplant. The receptor chain draws on TRBV18 and TRBJ2-2; TRBD2 might be the D gene, on 5 matching bases. The CDR3 reads CASSQAPGNTGDLFF. The base sequence is TGTGCCAGCTCCCAAGCCCCAGGAAACACCGGGGATCTGTTTTTT. The full variable domain, completed from the reference TRBV18 and TRBJ2-2 proteins outside the CDR3, reads NAGVMQNPRHLVRRRGQEARLRCSPMKGHSHVYWYRQLPEEGLKFMVYLQKENIIDESGMPKERFSAEFPKEGPSILRIQQVVRGDSAAYFCASSQAPGNTGDLFFGEGSRLTVL.